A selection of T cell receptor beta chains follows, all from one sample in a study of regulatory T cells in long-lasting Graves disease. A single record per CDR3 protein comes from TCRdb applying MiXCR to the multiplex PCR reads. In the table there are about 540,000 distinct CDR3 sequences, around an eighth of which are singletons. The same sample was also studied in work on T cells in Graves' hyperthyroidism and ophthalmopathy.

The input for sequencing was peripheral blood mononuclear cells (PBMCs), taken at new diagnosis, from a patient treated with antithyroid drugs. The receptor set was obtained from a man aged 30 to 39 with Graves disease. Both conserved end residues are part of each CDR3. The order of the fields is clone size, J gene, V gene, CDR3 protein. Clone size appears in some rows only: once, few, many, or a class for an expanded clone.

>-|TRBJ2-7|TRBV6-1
CASIGYGTGGPEEQYF
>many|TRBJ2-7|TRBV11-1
CASSLAGHEQYF
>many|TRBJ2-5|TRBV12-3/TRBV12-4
CASSFGAGDRQETQYF
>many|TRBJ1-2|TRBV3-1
CASSQDARRYGYTF
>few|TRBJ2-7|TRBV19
CASSMGGNYEQYF
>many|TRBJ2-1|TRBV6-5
CASSYFRGNEQFF
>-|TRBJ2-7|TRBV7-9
CASSVDSYYYEQYF
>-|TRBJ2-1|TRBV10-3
CAISESGEQFF
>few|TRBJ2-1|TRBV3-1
CASSQDRGNEQFF
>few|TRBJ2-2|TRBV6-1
CASSPPSVHGTGELFF
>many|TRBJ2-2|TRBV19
CASRDRGTSTWGELFF
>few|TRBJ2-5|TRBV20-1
CSAPRTRKETQYF
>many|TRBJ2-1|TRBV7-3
CASSLLAGGTYNEQFF
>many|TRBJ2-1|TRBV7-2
CASSLAGGRNEQFF
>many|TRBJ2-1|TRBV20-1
CSADPRSGNNEQFF
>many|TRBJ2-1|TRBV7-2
CASSFPGLQQFF
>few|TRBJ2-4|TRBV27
CASSLYQHSKNIQYF
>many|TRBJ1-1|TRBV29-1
CSVPKGNTEAFF
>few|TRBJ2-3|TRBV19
CASKADPASTDTQYF
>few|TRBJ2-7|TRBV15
CATGNSASSYEQYF
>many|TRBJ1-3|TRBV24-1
CATSDPRGNGNTIYF
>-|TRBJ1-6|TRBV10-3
CAISDLGVSNSPLHF
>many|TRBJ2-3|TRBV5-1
CASSFSTADTQYF
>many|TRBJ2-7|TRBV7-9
CASRLAETSYEQYF
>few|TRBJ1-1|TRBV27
CASSPLSTGREAFF